The rows below give T cell receptor beta chains drawn from one sample of a study of T cell clones after liver transplantation. Sequenced by immunoSEQ multiplex PCR; TCRdb stores in-frame clones only, minus some. The sample has approximately 100,000 clones, roughly 80% seen once; the top ten hold 0.99%. The input for sequencing was CD4+ T cells from blood, taken before liver transplant. These TCRs come from a human donor who received a liver transplant. CDR3s include the opening cysteine and the closing phenylalanine or tryptophan. A D gene is named only where the DNA matches it firmly. Clone size, where shown, is once, few, many, or a class for clones that have expanded.

V	size	D	J	DNA	CDR3
TRBV19	NA	TRBD2	TRBJ2-1	TGTGCCAGTAGTAGGACTAGCGGGAGGGGGTACAATGAGCAGTTCTTC	CASSRTSGRGYNEQFF
TRBV7-3	NA	TRBD2	TRBJ2-3	TGTGCCAGCAGCCCGCGGACTAGCGCAATCACAGATACGCAGTATTTT	CASSPRTSAITDTQYF
TRBV5-6	once	NA	TRBJ1-5	TGTGCCAGCAGCTTGGGGGGGGCGGATAATCAGCCCCAGCATTTT	CASSLGGADNQPQHF
TRBV21-1	NA	NA	TRBJ1-5	TGTGCCAGCAGCAAAGAGCAGGGGGCTGGATTGAAAGGAAGTAGCAATCAGCCCCAGCATTTT	CASSKEQGAGLKGSSNQPQHF
TRBV4-2	few	NA	TRBJ1-6	TGTGCCAGCAGCCGAGGGGACGGGAATTCACCCCTCCACTTT	CASSRGDGNSPLHF
TRBV4-3	NA	NA	TRBJ1-6	TGCGCCAGCAGCCAAGCACAGAATTCACCCCTCCACTTT	CASSQAQNSPLHF
TRBV7-8	NA	NA	TRBJ1-2	TGTGCCAGCAGCTTAGGCGGGGGGGCGGATGGCTACACCTTC	CASSLGGGADGYTF
TRBV5-6	NA	TRBD2	TRBJ2-3	TGTGCCAGCAGCCAACGGACTAGCGGGTTCACAGATACGCAGTATTTT	CASSQRTSGFTDTQYF
TRBV9	NA	TRBD2	TRBJ2-3	TGTGCCAGCAGCTACAGCCGCGGGAGGAGCACAGATACGCAGTATTTT	CASSYSRGRSTDTQYF
TRBV12-1	once	NA	TRBJ1-2	TGTGCCAGCAGCTTTTACGGACAGCAGCGCGACTATGGCTACACCTTC	CASSFYGQQRDYGYTF
TRBV28	NA	NA	TRBJ1-5	TGTGCCAGCAGTAGGGACAGCAATCAGCCCCAGCATTTT	CASSRDSNQPQHF
TRBV7-2	NA	NA	TRBJ2-7	TGTGCCAGCAGCCCAGGGGGGAGCTCCTACGAGCAGTACTTC	CASSPGGSSYEQYF
TRBV18	NA	NA	TRBJ2-7	TGTGCCAGCTCGTCGACGGGGAACTCCTACGAGCAGTACTTC	CASSSTGNSYEQYF
TRBV4-3	few	NA	TRBJ2-3	TGCGCCAGCAGCCAAGGGGCCGGGGGAGATACGCAGTATTTT	CASSQGAGGDTQYF
TRBV19	NA	TRBD1	TRBJ2-7	TGTGCCAGTAGTAACAGGGGGCTTGATGGCGAGCAGTACTTC	CASSNRGLDGEQYF
TRBV5-1	NA	TRBD1	TRBJ1-6	TGCGCCAGCAGCAAGGACAGGGGTGATTCACCCCTCCACTTT	CASSKDRGDSPLHF
TRBV20-1	NA	NA	TRBJ1-1	TGCAGTGCAAGGGTGAACACTGAAGCTTTCTTT	CSARVNTEAFF
TRBV6-1	NA	NA	TRBJ2-2	TGTGCCAGCAGTGGTAGGCTATACACCGGGGAGCTGTTTTTT	CASSGRLYTGELFF
TRBV11-1	NA	NA	TRBJ2-7	TGTGCCAGCAGCTTACGGGCAGACAACTCCTACGAGCAGTACTTC	CASSLRADNSYEQYF
TRBV5-4	few	TRBD2	TRBJ2-7	TGTGCCAGCAGCCCTTTGACTAGCGGGAGCCTCTACGAGCAGTACTTC	CASSPLTSGSLYEQYF
TRBV29-1	NA	NA	TRBJ1-4	TGCAGCGTCGGCCTTTTCGAAAAACTGTTTTTT	CSVGLFEKLFF
TRBV15	NA	NA	TRBJ2-2	TGTGCCACCAGCAACACCCTGGGGGCCGGGGAGCTGTTTTTT	CATSNTLGAGELFF
TRBV7-2	NA	NA	TRBJ1-2	TGTGCCAGCAGCTTTCAAGGACTTGGCTACACCTTC	CASSFQGLGYTF
TRBV6-6	once	NA	TRBJ2-7	TGTGCCAGCAGTCGCCCACAGGGAAGGAGGTCCTACGAGCAGTACTTC	CASSRPQGRRSYEQYF
TRBV19	NA	NA	TRBJ2-1	TGTGCCACACAGCCTCCGGCGGGGTCGAGCTCCTACAATGAGCAGTTCTTC	CATQPPAGSSSYNEQFF
TRBV27	NA	NA	TRBJ2-7	TGTGCCAGGGAAAGGGACACCTCCTACGAGCAGTACTTC	CARERDTSYEQYF
TRBV10-3	few	NA	TRBJ2-7	TGTGCCATCAGGGCCGGGACACAAGGGGACGAGCAGTACTTC	CAIRAGTQGDEQYF
TRBV5-1	NA	NA	TRBJ1-5	TGCGCCACTTCGGGGGTTGTGATAAGGAATCAGCCCCAGCATTTT	CATSGVVIRNQPQHF
TRBV5-1	NA	NA	TRBJ2-7	TGCGCCAGCAGCTTGGGACAGGCTGGCGAGCAGTACTTC	CASSLGQAGEQYF
TRBV12-5	once	NA	TRBJ1-1	TGTGCTAGTGGTTTGAGGCAGGGTGGTGAAGCTTTCTTT	CASGLRQGGEAFF
TRBV6-6	NA	NA	TRBJ1-4	TGTGCCAGCACCCTACGCGAGGGCATTGAAAAACTGTTTTTT	CASTLREGIEKLFF
TRBV7-3	few	NA	TRBJ2-1	TGTGCCAGCAGCTTAACGGCGGGTAACTACAATGAGCAGTTCTTC	CASSLTAGNYNEQFF
TRBV5-4	once	NA	TRBJ1-3	TGTGCCAGCAGCCGAGACACCTACTCTGGAAACACCATATATTTT	CASSRDTYSGNTIYF
TRBV6-1	NA	NA	TRBJ2-7	TGTGCCAGCAGTAAACAGGGCTACGAGCAGTACTTC	CASSKQGYEQYF
TRBV7-2	NA	NA	TRBJ2-1	TGTGCCAGCAGTCCTACTAGCACTGAGCAGTTCTTC	CASSPTSTEQFF
TRBV28	NA	NA	TRBJ1-1	TGTGCCAGCACTCGGGACTCCGCTGAAGCTTTCTTT	CASTRDSAEAFF
TRBV10-2	NA	NA	TRBJ1-2	TGCGCCAGCAGTGAGACCCAGGGGATCGGCTATGGCTACACCTTC	CASSETQGIGYGYTF
TRBV5-1	once	TRBD2	TRBJ2-7	TGCGCCAGCAGCTTGGTTGCGGGAGGCGTCAGCTCCTACGAGCAGTACTTC	CASSLVAGGVSSYEQYF
TRBV7-2	NA	NA	TRBJ1-1	TGTGCCAGCAGTTATCTACAGGGCCGAACTGAAGCTTTCTTT	CASSYLQGRTEAFF
TRBV19	NA	TRBD1	TRBJ1-5	TGTGCCAGTTCGCAGGGGGCAAGCAATCAGCCCCAGCATTTT	CASSQGASNQPQHF
TRBV11-2	once	NA	TRBJ2-2	TGTGCCAGCAGTGCGGTGAGGGAGCTGTTTTTT	CASSAVRELFF
TRBV7-7	NA	TRBD2	TRBJ2-5	TGTGCCAGCAGCTTTAGCGGGGAAGAGACCCAGTACTTC	CASSFSGEETQYF
TRBV18	NA	NA	TRBJ1-1	TGTGCCAGCTCACCACTCAGGCCTGAAGCTTTCTTT	CASSPLRPEAFF
TRBV5-1	NA	NA	TRBJ2-7	TGCGCCAGCAGCTTGGAAGCTGCGGGCAACGAGCAGTACTTC	CASSLEAAGNEQYF
TRBV10-3	NA	TRBD2	TRBJ2-3	TGTGCCATCAGTGAGGGGGGAGGACTAGCGGGAGTAGATACGCAGTATTTT	CAISEGGGLAGVDTQYF
TRBV5-1	NA	TRBD1	TRBJ2-7	TGCGCCAGCAGCTTGCAGGGGGCTAATAGTGGCGGGATGTACGAGCAGTACTTC	CASSLQGANSGGMYEQYF
TRBV7-8	NA	TRBD1	TRBJ1-4	TGTGCCAGCAGCCAGGGGGACAGGGCTAAACTGTTTTTT	CASSQGDRAKLFF
TRBV30	NA	NA	TRBJ1-1	TGTGCCTGGACCCGACAGCAGCACGGTGGGGGGCTTAACACTGAAGCTTTCTTT	CAWTRQQHGGGLNTEAFF
TRBV5-4	once	NA	TRBJ2-1	TGTGCCAGCAGCCTTGGCCAGAGCTCCTACAATGAGCAGTTCTTC	CASSLGQSSYNEQFF
TRBV5-1	NA	NA	TRBJ2-7	TGCGCCAGCTCCGACGGAACCTACGAGCAGTACTTC	CASSDGTYEQYF
TRBV6-4	NA	NA	TRBJ2-3	TGTGCCAGCAGTGACACTCCGACTAGCACAGATACGCAGTATTTT	CASSDTPTSTDTQYF
TRBV6-6	NA	TRBD1	TRBJ1-4	TGTGCCAGCAGCCAACCCTCGACAGGGGCGGGGGAAAAACTGTTTTTT	CASSQPSTGAGEKLFF
TRBV28	NA	NA	TRBJ1-1	TGTGCCAGCAGTTTGGGAACACTTAAGTTCCTTTTT	CASSLGTLKFLF
TRBV6-5	NA	TRBD2	TRBJ2-5	TGTGCCAGCAGTTACTCGAGCGGGGACGAGACCCAGTACTTC	CASSYSSGDETQYF
TRBV5-1	NA	TRBD2	TRBJ2-7	TGCGCCAGCAGCTCCGGACTAGCGGAGACCTACGAGCAGTACTTC	CASSSGLAETYEQYF
TRBV27	NA	NA	TRBJ1-5	TGTGCCAGCAGCGAGAGGGATCCCAATCAGCCCCAGCATTTT	CASSERDPNQPQHF
TRBV18	NA	NA	TRBJ2-3	TGTGCCAGCTCACTTACACCGGCTAGCACAGATACGCAGTATTTT	CASSLTPASTDTQYF